These T cell receptor beta chains were read from a single sample in a study of cytomegalovirus exposure and HLA in healthy donors. Some clones are missing from TCRdb's copy, which holds only in-frame ones; the method was immunoSEQ multiplex PCR. The table includes approximately 160,000 clones, around 75% detected once. Sequenced sample: PBMCs. The receptors were gathered from a male donor in good health and CMV-seronegative. The conserved cysteine and the conserved F or W are not part of the CDR3 here. D genes are given only for firm matches. Not every row has a clone size; where given, it reads once, few, many or a size class.

CDR3: ASSSGDIAHEQY
length: 12
size: NA
J: TRBJ2-7
V: TRBV5-1
D: NA

CDR3: ASSEADRVDNEQF
length: 13
size: NA
J: TRBJ2-1
V: TRBV6-1
D: TRBD1

CDR3: ASSEAGGASPLH
length: 12
size: NA
J: TRBJ1-6
V: TRBV6-1
D: TRBD1

CDR3: ASSSGTGSGYT
length: 11
size: NA
J: TRBJ1-2
V: TRBV18
D: NA

CDR3: ASSQDPGANTEAF
length: 13
size: NA
J: TRBJ1-1
V: TRBV4-1
D: NA

CDR3: ASSAITGTAVYEQY
length: 14
size: NA
J: TRBJ2-7
V: TRBV9
D: TRBD1

CDR3: ASNRESGANVLT
length: 12
size: NA
J: TRBJ2-6
V: TRBV2
D: NA

CDR3: AISRTNPWREQY
length: 12
size: NA
J: TRBJ2-7
V: TRBV2
D: NA

CDR3: ASSDRGRASGRSNTGELF
length: 18
size: NA
J: TRBJ2-2
V: TRBV9
D: TRBD2

CDR3: ASSLPGQGSEKLF
length: 13
size: once
J: TRBJ1-4
V: TRBV5-5
D: TRBD1

CDR3: ASSLARLAGVYNEQF
length: 15
size: NA
J: TRBJ2-1
V: TRBV7-8
D: TRBD2

CDR3: ASSRGGAAYEQY
length: 12
size: NA
J: NA
V: TRBV7-9
D: NA